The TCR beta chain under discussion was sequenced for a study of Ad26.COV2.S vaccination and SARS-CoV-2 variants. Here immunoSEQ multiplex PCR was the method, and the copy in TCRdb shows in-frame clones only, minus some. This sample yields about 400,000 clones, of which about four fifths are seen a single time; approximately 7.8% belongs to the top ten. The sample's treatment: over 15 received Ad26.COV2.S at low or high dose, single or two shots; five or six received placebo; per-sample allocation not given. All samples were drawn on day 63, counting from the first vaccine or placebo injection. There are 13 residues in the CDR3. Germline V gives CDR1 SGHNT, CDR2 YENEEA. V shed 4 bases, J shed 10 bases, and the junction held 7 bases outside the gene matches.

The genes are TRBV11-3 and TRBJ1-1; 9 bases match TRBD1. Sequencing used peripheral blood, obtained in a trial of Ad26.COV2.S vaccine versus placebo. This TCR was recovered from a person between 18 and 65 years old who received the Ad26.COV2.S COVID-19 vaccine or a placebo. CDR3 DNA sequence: TGTGCCAGCAGCTCAAGAGGGGACAGGGTAGCTTTCTTT. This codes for CASSSRGDRVAFF.